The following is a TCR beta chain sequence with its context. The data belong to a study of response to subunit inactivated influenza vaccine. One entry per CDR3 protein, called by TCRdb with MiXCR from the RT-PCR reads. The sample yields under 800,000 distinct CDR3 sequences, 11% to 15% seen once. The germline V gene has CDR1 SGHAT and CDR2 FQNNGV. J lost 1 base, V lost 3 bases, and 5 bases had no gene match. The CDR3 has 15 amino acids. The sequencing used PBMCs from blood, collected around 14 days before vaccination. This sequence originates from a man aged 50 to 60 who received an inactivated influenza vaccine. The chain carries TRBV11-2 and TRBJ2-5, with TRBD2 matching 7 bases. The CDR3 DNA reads TGTGCCAGCAGCTTCTCACGGGGGGTCCAAGAGACCCAGTACTTC. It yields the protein CASSFSRGVQETQYF.